The 6 T cell receptor beta chains below all came from one sample that was sequenced in a study of cytomegalovirus exposure and HLA in healthy donors. PCR primers comprised 60 Vbeta and 13 Jbeta primers. Generated by immunoSEQ multiplex PCR, the TCRdb table keeps only in-frame clones and is missing some. The repertoire includes 100,000 to 150,000 clones, roughly a tenth of them detected once, and about 4.7% sits in the top ten. Sequences were obtained from PBMCs. These receptors originate from a woman between 18 and 29 years old in good health and CMV-seropositive.

The rearrangement joins TRBV5-1 to TRBJ2-1, with TRBD2 identical over 10 bases. The CDR3 runs 15 residues. J was trimmed by 9 bases and V by 4 bases; bases with no gene match: 10. Germline V gene sequence: CDR1 SGHRS, CDR2 YFSETQ. CDR3 coding DNA: TGCGCCAGCAGCCCAGGGACTAGCGCGACGGGTGAGCAGTTCTTC. This translates into CASSPGTSATGEQFF.

This clone has only a few counts. The chain employs TRBV5-1 and TRBJ2-2; possibly TRBD2 for D (6 bases). The CDR3 is 16 amino acids. The V end lost 4 bases, the J end lost 6 bases, and 19 bases lay between the germline ends. The germline gives CDR1 SGHRS, CDR2 YFSETQ. The DNA of the CDR3 is TGCGCCAGCAGCCGCCAACCGGGACTTTCTTCCGGGGAGCTGTTTTTT. Translated, it gives CASSRQPGLSSGELFF. Full variable domain (missing parts from reference TRBV5-1 and TRBJ2-2): KAGVTQTPRYLIKTRGQQVTLSCSPISGHRSVSWYQQTPGQGLQFLFEYFSETQRNKGNFPGRFSGRQFSNSRSEMNVSTLELGDSALYLCASSRQPGLSSGELFFGEGSRLTVL.

This clone was picked up a small number of times. J is TRBJ1-5 and V is TRBV5-8, with 9 bases aligning to TRBD1. V lost 2 bases, J lost 6 bases, and 6 bases stayed unmatched. Per germline, CDR1 SGHTS and CDR2 YDEGEE. The CDR3 consists of 15 residues. The CDR3: CASSFGDREGQPQHF. As DNA, the CDR3 is TGTGCCAGCAGCTTCGGGGACAGGGAAGGTCAGCCCCAGCATTTT.

The chain combines TRBV7-9 with TRBJ1-2; a weak D match, TRBD1 (6 bases). The germline V gene has CDR1 SEHNR and CDR2 FQNEAQ (reference sequence). This CDR3 spans 13 amino acids. V lost 0 bases, J lost 8 bases, and 10 bases lay in between. CDR3 amino acids: CASSLAQGWGYTF. DNA for the CDR3: TGTGCCAGCAGCTTAGCACAGGGTTGGGGCTACACCTTC. Based on the CDR3 plus reference TRBV7-9 and TRBJ1-2, the full variable domain is DTGVSQNPRHKITKRGQNVTFRCDPISEHNRLYWYRQTLGQGPEFLTYFQNEAQLEKSRLLSDRFSAERPKGSFSTLEIQRTEQGDSAMYLCASSLAQGWGYTFGSGTRLTVV.

The chain couples TRBV4-1 to TRBJ1-1; the D is unclear. Germline CDR1 reads MGHRA; CDR2 reads YSYEKL. Trimming removed 3 bases from V and 4 bases from J, with 12 bases in between. The CDR3 consists of 14 residues. The CDR3 spells CASSQVGVSTEAFF. Here the CDR3 DNA reads TGCGCCAGCAGCCAGGTTGGAGTTTCCACTGAAGCTTTCTTT.

This clone turned up a few times. The chain couples TRBV6-5 to TRBJ1-5, with 8 bases identical to TRBD1. There are 14 residues in the CDR3. With 2 bases clipped from V and 5 bases from J, the junction kept 2 bases outside the gene matches. Germline CDR1 reads MNHEY; CDR2 reads SVGAGI. Here the CDR3 reads CASSYGTGYQPQHF. The CDR3 nucleotides are TGTGCCAGCAGTTACGGGACAGGCTATCAGCCCCAGCATTTT.